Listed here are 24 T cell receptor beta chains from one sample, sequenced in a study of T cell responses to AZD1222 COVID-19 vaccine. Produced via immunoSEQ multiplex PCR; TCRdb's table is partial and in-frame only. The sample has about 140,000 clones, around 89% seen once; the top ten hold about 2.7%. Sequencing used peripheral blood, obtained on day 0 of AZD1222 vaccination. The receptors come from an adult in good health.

CDR3 sequence (DNA): TGTGCCAGCAGCTTATTTCACGGGACTAGCGGGAAGACCTCCTACGAGCAGTACTTC. Protein: CASSLFHGTSGKTSYEQYF. The chain recombines TRBV7-2 with TRBJ2-7, with 13 positions matching TRBD2. The CDR3 loop spans 19 amino acids. Germline loops: CDR1 SGHTA, CDR2 FQGNSA. Unmatched junction bases numbered 10, after V lost 2 bases and J lost 0 bases.

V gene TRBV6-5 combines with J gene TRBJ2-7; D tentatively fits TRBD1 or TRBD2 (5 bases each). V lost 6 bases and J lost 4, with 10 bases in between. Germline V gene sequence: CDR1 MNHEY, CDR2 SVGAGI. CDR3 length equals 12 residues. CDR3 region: CASSPGAYEQYF. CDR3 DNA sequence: TGTGCCAGCAGCCCCGGGGCGTACGAGCAGTACTTC.

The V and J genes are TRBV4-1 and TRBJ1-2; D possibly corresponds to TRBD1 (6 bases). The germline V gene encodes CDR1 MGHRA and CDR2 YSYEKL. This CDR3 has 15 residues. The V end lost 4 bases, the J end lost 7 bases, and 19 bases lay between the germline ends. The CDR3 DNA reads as TGCGCCAGCAGCCCTGAGTGGGACATGTCAGGTGGCTACACCTTC. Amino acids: CASSPEWDMSGGYTF.

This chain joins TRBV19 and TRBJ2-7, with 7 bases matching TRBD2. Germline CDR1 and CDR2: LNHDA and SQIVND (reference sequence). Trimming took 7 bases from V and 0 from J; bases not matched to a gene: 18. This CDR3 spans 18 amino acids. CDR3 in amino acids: CASTPTRGEGLPSYEQYF. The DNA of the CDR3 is TGTGCCAGTACTCCGACACGGGGGGAAGGACTACCCTCCTACGAGCAGTACTTC.

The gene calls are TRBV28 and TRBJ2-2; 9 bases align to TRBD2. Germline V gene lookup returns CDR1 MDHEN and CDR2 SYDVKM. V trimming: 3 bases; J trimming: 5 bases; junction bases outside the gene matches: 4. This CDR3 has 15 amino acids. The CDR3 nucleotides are TGTGCCAGCAGTTTCGAGACTAGCGGAACCGGGGAGCTGTTTTTT. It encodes CASSFETSGTGELFF.

DNA for the CDR3: TGTGCCAGTCGTCCGGGACCTCTTATCGGTACGCAGTATTTT. Translation gives CASRPGPLIGTQYF. The V gene is TRBV19, the J gene TRBJ2-3; D is perhaps TRBD1 or TRBD2 (5 bases each). There are 14 residues in the CDR3. The germline V gene encodes CDR1 LNHDA and CDR2 SQIVND (reference sequence). Deletions cut 8 bases from V and 8 bases from J, with 20 bases between.

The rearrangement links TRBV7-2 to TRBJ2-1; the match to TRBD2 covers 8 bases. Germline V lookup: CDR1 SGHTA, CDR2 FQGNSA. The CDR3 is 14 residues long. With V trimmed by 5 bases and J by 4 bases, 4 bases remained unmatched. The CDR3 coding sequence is TGTGCCAGCAGCCTTTTAGCGGGGTACAATGAGCAGTTCTTC. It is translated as CASSLLAGYNEQFF.

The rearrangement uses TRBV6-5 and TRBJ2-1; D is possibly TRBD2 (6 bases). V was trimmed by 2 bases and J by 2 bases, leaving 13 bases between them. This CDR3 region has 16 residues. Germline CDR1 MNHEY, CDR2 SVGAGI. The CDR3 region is CASSYNSGSPYNEQFF. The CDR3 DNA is TGTGCCAGCAGTTACAATAGCGGCTCCCCCTACAATGAGCAGTTCTTC.

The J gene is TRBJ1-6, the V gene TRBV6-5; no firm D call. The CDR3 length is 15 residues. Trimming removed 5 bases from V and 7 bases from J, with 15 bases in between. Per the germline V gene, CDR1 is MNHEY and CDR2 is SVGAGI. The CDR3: CASSTLKGGNSPLHF. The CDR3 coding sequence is TGTGCCAGCAGTACCCTTAAAGGAGGCAATTCACCCCTCCACTTT.

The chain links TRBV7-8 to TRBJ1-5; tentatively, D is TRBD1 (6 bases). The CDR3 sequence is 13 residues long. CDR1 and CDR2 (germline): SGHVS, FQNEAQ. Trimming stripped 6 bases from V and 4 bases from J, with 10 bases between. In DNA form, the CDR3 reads TGTGCCAGCAGTCCCGACAGGAATCAGCCCCAGCATTTT. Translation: CASSPDRNQPQHF.

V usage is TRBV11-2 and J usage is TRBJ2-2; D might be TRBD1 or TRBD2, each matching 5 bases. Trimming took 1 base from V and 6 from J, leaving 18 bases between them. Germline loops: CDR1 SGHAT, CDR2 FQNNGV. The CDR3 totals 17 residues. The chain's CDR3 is CASSLVYTGLRPGELFF. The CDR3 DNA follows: TGTGCCAGCAGCTTAGTGTATACGGGGCTTCGACCCGGGGAGCTGTTTTTT. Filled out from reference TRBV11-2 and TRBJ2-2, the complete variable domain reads EAGVAQSPRYKIIEKRQSVAFWCNPISGHATLYWYQQILGQGPKLLIQFQNNGVVDDSQLPKDRFSAERLKGVDSTLKIQPAKLEDSAVYLCASSLVYTGLRPGELFFGEGSRLTVL.

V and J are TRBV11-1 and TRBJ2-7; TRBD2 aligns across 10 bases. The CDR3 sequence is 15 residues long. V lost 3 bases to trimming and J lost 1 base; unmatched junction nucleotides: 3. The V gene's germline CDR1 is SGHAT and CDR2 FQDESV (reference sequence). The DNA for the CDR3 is TGTGCCAGCAGCTTCTCTAGCGGGGGATCCTACGAGCAGTACTTC. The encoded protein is CASSFSSGGSYEQYF.

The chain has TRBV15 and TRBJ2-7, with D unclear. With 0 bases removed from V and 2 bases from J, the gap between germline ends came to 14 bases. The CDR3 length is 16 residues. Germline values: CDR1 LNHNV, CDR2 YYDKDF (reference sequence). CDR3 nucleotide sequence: TGTGCCACCAGCAGAGATATTACTACCCTAACCTACGAGCAGTACTTC. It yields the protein CATSRDITTLTYEQYF.

CDR3 in DNA: TGTGCCAGCAAAGGGCGGGGCCGTGAGGAGTACTTC. Its protein is CASKGRGREEYF. The chain has TRBV6-5 and TRBJ2-4, with a possible D match to TRBD2 (6 bases). The V end was cut by 7 bases, the J end by 14 bases, with 18 bases between. The CDR3 is made up of 12 amino acids. Germline V lookup: CDR1 MNHEY, CDR2 SVGAGI.

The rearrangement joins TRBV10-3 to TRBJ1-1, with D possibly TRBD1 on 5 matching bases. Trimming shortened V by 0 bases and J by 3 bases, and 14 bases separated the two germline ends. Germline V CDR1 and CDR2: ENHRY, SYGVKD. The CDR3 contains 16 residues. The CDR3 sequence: CAISESGGVEDTEAFF. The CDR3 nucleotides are TGTGCCATCAGTGAGTCGGGAGGGGTGGAGGACACTGAAGCTTTCTTT.

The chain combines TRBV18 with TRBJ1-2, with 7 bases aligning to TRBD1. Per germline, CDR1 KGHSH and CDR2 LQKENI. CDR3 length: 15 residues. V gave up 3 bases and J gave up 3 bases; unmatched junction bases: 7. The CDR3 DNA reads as TGTGCCAGCTCACCGAGACAGGGCTCTGACTATGGCTACACCTTC. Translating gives CASSPRQGSDYGYTF.

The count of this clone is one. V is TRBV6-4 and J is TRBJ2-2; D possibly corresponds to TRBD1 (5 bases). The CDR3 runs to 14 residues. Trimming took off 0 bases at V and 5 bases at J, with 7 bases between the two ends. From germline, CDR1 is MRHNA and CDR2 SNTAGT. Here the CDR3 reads CASSDSGVTGELFF. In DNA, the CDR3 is TGTGCCAGCAGTGACTCAGGGGTAACCGGGGAGCTGTTTTTT.

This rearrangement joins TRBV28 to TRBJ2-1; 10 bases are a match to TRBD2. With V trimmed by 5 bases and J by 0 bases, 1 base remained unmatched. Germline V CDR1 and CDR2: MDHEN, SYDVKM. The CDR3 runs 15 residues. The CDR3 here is CASSPSGSSYNEQFF. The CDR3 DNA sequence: TGTGCCAGCAGTCCTAGCGGGAGCTCCTACAATGAGCAGTTCTTC.

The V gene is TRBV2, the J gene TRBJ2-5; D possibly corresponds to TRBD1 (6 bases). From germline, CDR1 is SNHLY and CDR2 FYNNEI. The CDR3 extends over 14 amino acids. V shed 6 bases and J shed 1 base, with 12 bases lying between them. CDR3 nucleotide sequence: TGTGCCAGCAGGTTGACAGGCCTCCAAGAGACCCAGTACTTC. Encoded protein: CASRLTGLQETQYF. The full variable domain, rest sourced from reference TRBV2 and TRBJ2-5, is EPEVTQTPSHQVTQMGQEVILRCVPISNHLYFYWYRQILGQKVEFLVSFYNNEISEKSEIFDDQFSVERPDGSNFTLKIRSTKLEDSAMYFCASRLTGLQETQYFGPGTRLLVL.

CDR3 region: CASSPGGQKNSPLHF. In DNA, the CDR3 is TGTGCCAGCAGCCCGGGCGGACAGAAGAATTCACCCCTCCACTTT. The chain links TRBV7-9 to TRBJ1-6; D perhaps matches TRBD1 (6 bases). The CDR3 extends over 15 amino acids. Between the trimmed V and J ends, which lost 5 bases and 7 bases, there was a span of 15 bases. Germline CDR1 SEHNR, CDR2 FQNEAQ (reference sequence).

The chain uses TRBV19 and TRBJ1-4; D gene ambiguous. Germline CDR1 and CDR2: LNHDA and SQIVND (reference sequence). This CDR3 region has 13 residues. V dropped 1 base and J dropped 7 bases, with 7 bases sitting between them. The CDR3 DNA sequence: TGTGCCAGTAGTATAGTTTCCTCTGAAAAACTGTTTTTT. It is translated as CASSIVSSEKLFF.

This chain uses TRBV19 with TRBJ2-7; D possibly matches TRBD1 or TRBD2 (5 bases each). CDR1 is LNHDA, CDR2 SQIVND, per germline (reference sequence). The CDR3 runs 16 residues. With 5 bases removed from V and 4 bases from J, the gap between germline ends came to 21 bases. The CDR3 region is CASSPRNWGKGYEQYF. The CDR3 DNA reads TGTGCCAGTAGTCCCCGTAATTGGGGGAAAGGATACGAGCAGTACTTC. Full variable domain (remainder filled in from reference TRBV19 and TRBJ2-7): DGGITQSPKYLFRKEGQNVTLSCEQNLNHDAMYWYRQDPGQGLRLIYYSQIVNDFQKGDIAEGYSVSREKKESFPLTVTSAQKNPTAFYLCASSPRNWGKGYEQYFGPGTRLTVT.

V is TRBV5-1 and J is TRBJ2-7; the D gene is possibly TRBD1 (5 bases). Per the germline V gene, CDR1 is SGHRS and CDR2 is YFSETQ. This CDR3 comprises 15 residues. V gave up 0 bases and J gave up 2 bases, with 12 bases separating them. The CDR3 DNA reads TGCGCCAGCAGCTTGGGACAGATTTTCCCCTACGAGCAGTACTTC. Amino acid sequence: CASSLGQIFPYEQYF.

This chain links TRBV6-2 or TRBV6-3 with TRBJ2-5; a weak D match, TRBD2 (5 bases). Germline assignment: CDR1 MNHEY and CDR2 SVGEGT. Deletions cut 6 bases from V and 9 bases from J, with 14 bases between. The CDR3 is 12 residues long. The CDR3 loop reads CASSLLRGPQYF. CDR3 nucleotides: TGTGCCAGCAGCTTACTTCGCGGGCCCCAGTACTTC.